Below, 11 T cell receptor beta chains from the same sample are listed, as sequenced in a study of follicular helper T cells after annual influenza vaccination listed by TCRdb under 2017. The time point label here, explained by the study, means: 2014-2015 season, pre-vaccination. The protocol used for the library was the immunoSEQ multiplex PCR assay. The immuneACCESS repertoire file appears here via TCRdb, limited to in-frame rearrangements. These files lack a portion of the clones; in checked studies, under half of the deficit traces to unresolved V genes, and the cause of the others is not known. This sample has about 27,000 clones in its table, and approximately 80% of those were observed once. The ten top clones hold 1% to 1.5% of the sample. The sample here was CXCR5+ CD38- circulating T follicular helper cells from blood, taken on the day of influenza vaccination. What this sample's cell subset or site label stands for: circulating Tfh, non-naive CD4+CXCR5+PD-1+ (ICOS+CD38+ or ICOS-CD38-). These receptors were obtained from an adult who received the influenza vaccine.

V and J are TRBV30 and TRBJ2-5; no definite D call. The end of the DNA is better explained by TRBJ2-7, so the J call may be wrong. The germline gives CDR1 GTSNPN, CDR2 SVGIG (reference sequence). The CDR3 sequence is 11 residues long. This CDR3 is CAWSGSYEQYF. The CDR3 nucleotides are TGTGCCTGGAGTGGTTCCTACGAGCAGTACTTC.

V usage is TRBV2 and J usage is TRBJ1-5; TRBD1 aligns across 12 bases. Looked up from germline, CDR1 is SNHLY and CDR2 is FYNNEI. The CDR3 is 15 residues long. After removal of 6 bases from V and 7 bases from J, the junction contained 7 bases not matched to a gene. CDR3: CASSRDRGREQPQHF. CDR3 nucleotide sequence: TGTGCCAGCAGCCGGGACAGGGGGCGCGAGCAGCCCCAGCATTTT.

The chain employs TRBV19 and TRBJ2-2; weak D call: TRBD1 (6 bases). Germline values: CDR1 LNHDA, CDR2 SQIVND (reference sequence). This CDR3 has 17 residues. V was cut by 5 bases and J by 0 bases, with 16 bases left in between. CDR3 in DNA: TGTGCCAGTAGTTCCTGGGGTGGGACAACGAACACCGGGGAGCTGTTTTTT. Protein sequence: CASSSWGGTTNTGELFF.

This chain links TRBV19 with TRBJ2-2, with D maybe TRBD1 (7 bases). The CDR3 totals 14 residues. The germline gives CDR1 LNHDA, CDR2 SQIVND (reference sequence). The V end lost 9 bases, the J end lost 3 bases, and 14 bases lay between the germline ends. The CDR3 spells CASAGGMDTGELFF. The CDR3 DNA is TGTGCCAGCGCAGGGGGGATGGACACCGGGGAGCTGTTTTTT.

This clone was observed a handful of times. The chain carries TRBV7-2 and TRBJ2-7; 7 bases are a match to TRBD2. Germline V gives CDR1 SGHTA, CDR2 FQGNSA. The trim removed 4 bases at V and 0 bases at J, leaving 9 bases unmatched. This CDR3 is 16 amino acids long. CDR3: CASSYGGLAASYEQYF. The CDR3 DNA is TGTGCCAGCAGCTACGGCGGGCTAGCGGCCTCCTACGAGCAGTACTTC.

This clone was observed a handful of times. The V gene is TRBV19, the J gene TRBJ1-5; possible D gene TRBD1, 5 bases. The CDR3 runs to 15 residues. Per the germline V gene, CDR1 is LNHDA and CDR2 is SQIVND (reference sequence). With 8 bases removed from V and 4 bases from J, the gap between germline ends came to 18 bases. The CDR3 loop is CASVLVGGKNQPQHF. CDR3 sequence (DNA): TGTGCCAGTGTCCTAGTGGGGGGGAAAAATCAGCCCCAGCATTTT. The entire variable domain, with the rest obtained from reference TRBV19 and TRBJ1-5, is as follows: DGGITQSPKYLFRKEGQNVTLSCEQNLNHDAMYWYRQDPGQGLRLIYYSQIVNDFQKGDIAEGYSVSREKKESFPLTVTSAQKNPTAFYLCASVLVGGKNQPQHFGDGTRLSIL.

V usage is TRBV11-2 and J usage is TRBJ2-1, with 7 nucleotides matching TRBD2. The CDR3 spans 16 residues. Germline CDR1 and CDR2: SGHAT and FQNNGV. V lost 3 bases to trimming and J lost 4 bases; unmatched junction nucleotides: 9. The CDR3 DNA sequence: TGTGCCAGCAGCTTCCGGCGTGCGGGAGCGTACAATGAGCAGTTCTTC. This gives the protein CASSFRRAGAYNEQFF.

The V call is TRBV7-3, the J call TRBJ1-2; possible D gene TRBD1, 6 bases. CDR1 and CDR2 from the germline V gene are SGHTA and FQGTGA. Trimming pared 4 bases from V and 8 bases from J, leaving 14 bases between. The CDR3 runs 13 residues. In DNA form, the CDR3 reads TGTGCCAGCAGCTATAAGGGGGGGACGGGCTACACCTTC. Its protein is CASSYKGGTGYTF. Looking up the rest from reference TRBV7-3 and TRBJ1-2 gives the full variable domain: GAGVSQTPSNKVTEKGKYVELRCDPISGHTALYWYRQSLGQGPEFLIYFQGTGAADDSGLPNDRFFAVRPEGSVSTLKIQRTERGDSAVYLCASSYKGGTGYTFGSGTRLTVV.

CDR3 DNA: TGTGCCAGCAGAAGCGCCGGGACAGGGACCGGGGAGCTGTTTTTT. Residues: CASRSAGTGTGELFF. The gene calls are TRBV6-5 and TRBJ2-2; 9 positions match TRBD1. V was clipped by 6 bases and J by 5 bases; unmatched bases: 7. This CDR3 spans 15 amino acids. Germline CDR1 is MNHEY and CDR2 is SVGAGI.

This clone was counted between two and nine times. The V call is TRBV5-4, the J call TRBJ1-4, with 7 bases lining up with TRBD1. With V trimmed by 4 bases and J by 8 bases, 5 bases remained unmatched. The CDR3 sequence is 13 residues long. Germline values: CDR1 SGHNT, CDR2 YYREEE (reference sequence). CDR3 nucleotide sequence: TGTGCCAGCAGCACCGGGACAGAGGAAAAACTGTTTTTT. As protein: CASSTGTEEKLFF.

The table lists this clone with a count of one. J is TRBJ2-6 and V is TRBV7-2; 10 nucleotides match TRBD1. This CDR3 is 17 amino acids long. V shed 1 base and J 2 bases; nucleotides not matched to a gene: 2. In germline, CDR1 is SGHTA, CDR2 FQGNSA. The CDR3 is CASSLVGQGAGANVLTF. CDR3 coding DNA: TGTGCCAGCAGCTTAGTTGGACAGGGGGCTGGGGCCAACGTCCTGACTTTC.